One and the same sample provided the 2 T cell receptor beta chains below, sequenced in a study of T cells in Graves' hyperthyroidism and ophthalmopathy. Amplification yielded TCR beta CDR3 regions, with RNA transcripts as the source. First-round RT-PCR targeting the TCR CDR3 was performed with the HTBI primer set. One entry per CDR3 protein results from TCRdb running MiXCR on the multiplex PCR reads. The repertoire has some 420,000 distinct CDR3 sequences, roughly 13% of them found once; the top ten carry 5% to 6.5%. What was sequenced was blood. All receptors come from a young woman with Graves' hyperthyroidism.

This clonotype was detected many times. The CDR3 protein is CALKQGTYEQYF. CDR3 nucleotides: TGTGCCCTAAAGCAGGGCACCTACGAGCAGTACTTC. The V gene is TRBV30, the J gene TRBJ2-7; D is possibly TRBD1 (5 bases). V lost 8 bases to trimming and J lost 2 bases, with 13 bases between them. CDR3 length: 12 amino acids. The germline CDR1 and CDR2 sequences are GTSNPN and SVGIG (reference sequence). Filled out from reference TRBV30 and TRBJ2-7, the complete variable domain reads SQTIHQWPATLVQPVGSPLSLECTVEGTSNPNLYWYRQAAGRGLQLLFYSVGIGQISSEVPQNLSASRPQDRQFILSSKKLLLSDSGFYLCALKQGTYEQYFGPGTRLTVT.

Many counts were recorded for this clonotype. The CDR3 nucleotides read TGTGCCAGCAGTATCGGGACTAGCGGGAGAGGCCTCCCCTACGAGCAGTACTTC. Amino acids: CASSIGTSGRGLPYEQYF. The rearrangement joins TRBV27 to TRBJ2-7, with 14 bases that match TRBD2. With V trimmed by 5 bases and J by 2 bases, 11 bases remained unmatched. Germline V gene data show CDR1 as MNHEY and CDR2 as SMNVEV (reference sequence). This CDR3 spans 18 amino acids.